This T cell receptor (beta chain) was profiled in a study of identical twins. Whole-study results and caveats: Interpretation of the results relied on cross-sectional statistical analysis and not on following the same donors. Beta clonotypes that were abundant in cord blood contained fewer insertions, a pattern absent from memory repertoires.

A universal primer site was incorporated via template switching, and the cDNA contained unique molecular identifiers. In TCRdb, the 5' RACE reads were re-called with MiXCR into one record per CDR3 protein. This sample has about 330,000 distinct CDR3 sequences, with more than 9% found just once. Germline V gene data show CDR1 as MDHEN and CDR2 as SYDVKM. J lost 0 bases, V lost 3 bases, and 4 bases had no gene match. CDR3 length: 17 amino acids. This clonotype was observed a handful of times. Its antigen is not identified. Another study also made use of these data, one on yellow fever vaccine responses in identical twins. That paper states: After vaccination, twins' T cell response reportedly seemed partly convergent, partly personalized.

The chain joins TRBV28 to TRBJ2-3, with 12 bases lining up with TRBD2. This sequence was found in a woman aged 18-29 years in good health. Sequenced input: CD8+ T cells sorted from blood. The CDR3 DNA sequence: TGTGCCAGCAGTTTTGTTACTAGCGGGAGGAGCACAGATACGCAGTATTTT. Amino acids: CASSFVTSGRSTDTQYF.